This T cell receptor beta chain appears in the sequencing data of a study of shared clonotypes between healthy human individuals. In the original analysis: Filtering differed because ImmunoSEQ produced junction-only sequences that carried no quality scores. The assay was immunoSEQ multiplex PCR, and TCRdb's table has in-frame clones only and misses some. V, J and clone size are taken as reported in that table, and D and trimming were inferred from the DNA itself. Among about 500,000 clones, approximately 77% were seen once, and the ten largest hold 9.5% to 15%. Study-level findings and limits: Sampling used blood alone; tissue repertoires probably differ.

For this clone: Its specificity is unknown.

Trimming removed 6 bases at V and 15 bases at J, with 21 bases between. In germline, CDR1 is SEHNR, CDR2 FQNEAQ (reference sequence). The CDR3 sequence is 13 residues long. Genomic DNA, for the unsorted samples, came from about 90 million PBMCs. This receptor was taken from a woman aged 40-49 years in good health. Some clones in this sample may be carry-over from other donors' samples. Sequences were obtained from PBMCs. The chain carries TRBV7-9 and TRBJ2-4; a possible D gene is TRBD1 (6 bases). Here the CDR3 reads CASREGQSPRLYF. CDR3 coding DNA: TGTGCCAGCAGGGAAGGACAGTCCCCCAGGTTGTACTTC.